The present T cell receptor beta chain was sequenced within a study of blood T cells in healthy people across ages. Primers used in a second PCR of about 6 to 11 cycles were a sample-barcoded 5' primer and a J-beta primer mix. TCRdb used MiXCR to reprocess the 5' RACE reads, holding one entry per CDR3 protein. The table shows 1.5 million to 1.9 million distinct CDR3 sequences, with roughly 43% occurring only once. The trim removed 0 bases at V and 4 bases at J, leaving 13 bases unmatched. The CDR3 extends over 19 amino acids. From germline, CDR1 is SGDLS and CDR2 YYNGEE. The TCR comes from a woman under 30 in good health. The sequenced material came from blood. This chain connects TRBV9 to TRBJ2-5, with 12 bases aligning to TRBD2. The CDR3 loop is CASSVGGLAGSPGRETQYF. The CDR3 nucleotides read TGTGCCAGCAGCGTAGGGGGACTAGCGGGTTCCCCGGGGAGAGAGACCCAGTACTTC. The full variable domain, its missing parts supplied by reference TRBV9 and TRBJ2-5, is DSGVTQTPKHLITATGQRVTLRCSPRSGDLSVYWYQQSLDQGLQFLIQYYNGEERAKGNILERFSAQQFPDLHSELNLSSLELGDSALYFCASSVGGLAGSPGRETQYFGPGTRLLVL.